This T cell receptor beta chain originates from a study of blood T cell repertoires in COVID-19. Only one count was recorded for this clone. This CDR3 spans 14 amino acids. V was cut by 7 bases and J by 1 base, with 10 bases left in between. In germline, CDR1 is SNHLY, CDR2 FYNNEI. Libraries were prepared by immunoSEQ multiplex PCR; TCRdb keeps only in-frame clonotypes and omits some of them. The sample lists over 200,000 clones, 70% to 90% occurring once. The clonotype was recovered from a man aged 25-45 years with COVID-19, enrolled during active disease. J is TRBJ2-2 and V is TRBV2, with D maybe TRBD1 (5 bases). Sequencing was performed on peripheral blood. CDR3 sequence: CASKDSRNTGELFF. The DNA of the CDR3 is TGTGCCAGCAAAGACAGTCGGAACACCGGGGAGCTGTTTTTT.